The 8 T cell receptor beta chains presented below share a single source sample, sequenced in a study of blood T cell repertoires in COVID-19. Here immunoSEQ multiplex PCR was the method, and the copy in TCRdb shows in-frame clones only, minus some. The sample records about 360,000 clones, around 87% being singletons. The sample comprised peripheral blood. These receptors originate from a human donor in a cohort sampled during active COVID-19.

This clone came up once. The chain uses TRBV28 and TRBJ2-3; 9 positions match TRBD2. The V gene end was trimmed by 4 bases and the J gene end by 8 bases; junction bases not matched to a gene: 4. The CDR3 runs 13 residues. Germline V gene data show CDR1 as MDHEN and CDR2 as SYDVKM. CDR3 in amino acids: CASSWSGRSTQYF. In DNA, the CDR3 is TGTGCCAGCAGTTGGAGCGGGAGGAGTACGCAGTATTTT. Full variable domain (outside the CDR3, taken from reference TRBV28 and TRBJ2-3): DVKVTQSSRYLVKRTGEKVFLECVQDMDHENMFWYRQDPGLGLRLIYFSYDVKMKEKGDIPEGYSVSREKKERFSLILESASTNQTSMYLCASSWSGRSTQYFGPGTRLTVL.

The CDR3 coding sequence is TGCAGCGTCCTGAGCCGCTTGAACACTGAAGCTTTCTTT. This codes for CSVLSRLNTEAFF. This sequence joins TRBV29-1 and TRBJ1-1; D is ambiguous. Germline V CDR1 and CDR2: SQVTM, ANQGSEA. Trimming cost V 6 bases and J 0 bases, with 11 bases left between them. CDR3 size: 13 residues. Based on the CDR3 plus reference TRBV29-1 and TRBJ1-1, the full variable domain is SAVISQKPSRDICQRGTSLTIQCQVDSQVTMMFWYRQQPGQSLTLIATANQGSEATYESGFVIDKFPISRPNLTFSTLTVSNMSPEDSSIYLCSVLSRLNTEAFFGQGTRLTVV.

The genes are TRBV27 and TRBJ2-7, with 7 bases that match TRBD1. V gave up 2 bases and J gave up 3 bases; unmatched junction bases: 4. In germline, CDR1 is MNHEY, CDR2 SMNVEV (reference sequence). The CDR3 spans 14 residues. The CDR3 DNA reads TGTGCCAGCAGTTTACTCGGGACAGTCTACGAGCAGTACTTC. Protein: CASSLLGTVYEQYF.

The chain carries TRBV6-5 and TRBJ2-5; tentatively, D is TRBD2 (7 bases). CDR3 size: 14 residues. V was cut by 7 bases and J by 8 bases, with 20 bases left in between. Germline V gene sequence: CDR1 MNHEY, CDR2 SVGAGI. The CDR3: CASTQAGQATTQYF. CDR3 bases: TGTGCCAGCACCCAAGCGGGACAAGCGACAACCCAGTACTTC.

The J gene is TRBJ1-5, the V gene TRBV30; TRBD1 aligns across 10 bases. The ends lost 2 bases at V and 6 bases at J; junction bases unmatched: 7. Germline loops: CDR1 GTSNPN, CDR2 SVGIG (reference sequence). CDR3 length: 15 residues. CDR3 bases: TGTGCCTGGAGTCCAGACAGGGGGCCGGGTCAGCCCCAGCATTTT. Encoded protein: CAWSPDRGPGQPQHF.

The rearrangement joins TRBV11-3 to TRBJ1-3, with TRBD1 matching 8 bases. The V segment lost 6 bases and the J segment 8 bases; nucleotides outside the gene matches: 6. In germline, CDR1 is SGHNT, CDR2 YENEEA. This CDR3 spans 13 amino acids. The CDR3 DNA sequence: TGTGCCAGCAGATCGACAGGGGATGACACCATATATTTT. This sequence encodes CASRSTGDDTIYF.

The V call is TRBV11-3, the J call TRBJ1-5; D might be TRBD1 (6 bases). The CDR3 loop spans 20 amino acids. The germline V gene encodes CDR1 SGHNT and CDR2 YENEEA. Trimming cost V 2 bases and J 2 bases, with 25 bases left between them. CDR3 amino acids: CASSLIFVESQGRGNQPQHF. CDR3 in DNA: TGTGCCAGCAGCTTAATCTTCGTCGAGTCGCAGGGGCGAGGCAATCAGCCCCAGCATTTT.

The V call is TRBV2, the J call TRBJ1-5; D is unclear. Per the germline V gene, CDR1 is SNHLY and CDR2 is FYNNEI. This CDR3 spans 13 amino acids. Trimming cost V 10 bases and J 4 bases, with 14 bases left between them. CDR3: CAISAGPNQPQHF. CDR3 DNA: TGTGCCATTTCGGCGGGTCCTAATCAGCCCCAGCATTTT.